These T cell receptor beta chains were read from a single sample in a study of shared clonotypes between healthy human individuals. Repertoires were generated with immunoSEQ multiplex PCR, while TCRdb's copy carries only in-frame clones and drops some. The table has roughly 2,300,000 clones, roughly 92% seen once. Specimen: naive CD4+ T cells from PBMCs. The receptors come from a man aged 18 to 30 in good health. Some clones in this sample may be carry-over from other donors' samples. Both conserved end residues are part of each CDR3. The order of the fields is J gene, clone size, V gene, D gene, CDR3 protein, CDR3 DNA. D genes are given only for firm matches. Size is omitted from some rows. Given values are once, few, many or a class for expanded clones.

>TRBJ2-3|once|TRBV5-1|TRBD2
CASSLFAGGTSSTDTQYF
TGCGCCAGCAGCTTGTTCGCGGGTGGGACTAGCAGCACAGATACGCAGTATTTT
>TRBJ1-5|NA|TRBV15|NA
CATSSNRRVNSNQPQHF
TGTGCCACCAGCAGCAACAGGAGGGTTAATAGCAATCAGCCCCAGCATTTT
>TRBJ2-3|NA|TRBV11-3|NA
CASSPPNTDTQYF
TGTGCCAGCAGCCCCCCCAACACAGATACGCAGTATTTT
>TRBJ2-7|NA|TRBV7-3|TRBD2
CASSVGVPGGPFGEQYF
TGTGCCAGCAGCGTTGGAGTGCCGGGAGGCCCCTTCGGGGAGCAGTACTTC
>TRBJ2-1|NA|TRBV7-2|NA
CASRLGGGAYNEQFF
TGTGCCAGCAGACTAGGGGGTGGGGCATACAATGAGCAGTTCTTC
>TRBJ2-5|NA|TRBV28|TRBD2
CASSSLAGRLGETQYF
TGTGCCAGCAGTTCCCTAGCGGGTCGACTGGGAGAGACCCAGTACTTC
>TRBJ2-5|NA|TRBV4-1|NA
CASSQGPGTEETQYF
TGCGCCAGCAGCCAAGGCCCCGGGACTGAGGAGACCCAGTACTTC
>TRBJ2-1|NA|TRBV2|TRBD2
CASSVGTSGINEQFF
TGTGCCAGCAGTGTGGGGACTAGTGGTATCAATGAGCAGTTCTTC
>TRBJ2-3|NA|TRBV5-4|TRBD1
CASSSPTGALRGDTQYF
TGTGCCAGCAGCTCGCCAACAGGGGCATTACGAGGAGATACGCAGTATTTT
>TRBJ1-1|NA|TRBV18|TRBD1
CASSPGTGQLGTEAFF
TGTGCCAGCTCACCCGGGACAGGACAACTGGGGACTGAAGCTTTCTTT
>TRBJ1-2|NA|TRBV7-2|NA
CASSLGTANYGYTF
TGTGCCAGCAGCTTAGGAACAGCTAACTATGGCTACACCTTC
>TRBJ1-2|NA|TRBV7-2|TRBD1
CASSDRQGTIYGYTF
TGTGCCAGCAGCGACCGACAGGGGACCATCTATGGCTACACCTTC
>TRBJ2-1|NA|TRBV27|NA
CASTLGLSSYNEQFF
TGTGCCAGCACCTTGGGGCTTAGCTCCTACAATGAGCAGTTCTTC
>TRBJ2-5|NA|TRBV5-8|TRBD2
CASSLSGAQETQYF
TGTGCCAGCAGCTTGAGCGGGGCTCAAGAGACCCAGTACTTC
>TRBJ1-2|NA|TRBV2|NA
CASSAAGFRYGYTF
TGTGCCAGCAGTGCAGCAGGGTTTCGCTATGGCTACACCTTC
>TRBJ2-5|few|TRBV12-5|NA
CASGDPGPIQETQYF
TGTGCTAGTGGTGATCCGGGTCCAATCCAAGAGACCCAGTACTTC
>TRBJ2-6|NA|TRBV11-3|TRBD1
CASSLRGQELIGANVLTF
TGTGCCAGCAGCTTAAGGGGACAGGAGCTTATAGGGGCCAACGTCCTGACTTTC
>TRBJ2-2|NA|TRBV11-3|NA
CASSPRTKNTGELFF
TGTGCCAGCAGCCCACGAACTAAAAACACCGGGGAGCTGTTTTTT
>TRBJ2-1|once|TRBV29-1|NA
CSATKGVNVVNEQFF
TGCAGCGCCACGAAGGGGGTCAATGTAGTAAATGAGCAGTTCTTC
>TRBJ1-5|NA|TRBV6-6|NA
CASTKTESNQPQHF
TGTGCCAGCACAAAGACAGAGAGCAATCAGCCCCAGCATTTT
>TRBJ2-1|NA|TRBV28|TRBD2
CASSSMTSGRGYNEQFF
TGTGCCAGCAGTTCGATGACTAGCGGGAGGGGTTACAATGAGCAGTTCTTC
>TRBJ2-3|NA|TRBV4-1|TRBD1
CASSQPRDSSDTQYF
TGCGCCAGCAGCCAACCTCGGGACAGCTCTGATACGCAGTATTTT
>TRBJ2-2|once|TRBV7-9|NA
CASSRPSGVNTGELFF
TGTGCCAGCAGCAGACCATCGGGGGTGAACACCGGGGAGCTGTTTTTT
>TRBJ2-2|NA|TRBV2|TRBD2
CASSGLPNTGELFF
TGTGCCAGCTCGGGACTACCGAACACCGGGGAGCTGTTTTTT
>TRBJ2-3|NA|TRBV19|NA
CASSFRPRIADTQYF
TGTGCCAGTAGTTTCCGGCCTCGGATTGCAGATACGCAGTATTTT
>TRBJ1-1|NA|TRBV7-2|NA
CASSSARTVNTEAFF
TGTGCCAGCAGCTCGGCAAGGACGGTGAACACTGAAGCTTTCTTT
>TRBJ1-1|NA|TRBV6-6|NA
CASSYESEAFF
TGTGCCAGCAGTTACGAGTCTGAAGCTTTCTTT
>TRBJ2-7|NA|TRBV11-2|TRBD1
CASSPRQGTTFSYEQYF
TGTGCCAGCAGCCCCCGACAGGGAACCACCTTCTCCTACGAGCAGTACTTC
>TRBJ1-2|NA|TRBV4-1|NA
CASSQGRQLPYGYTF
TGCGCCAGCAGCCAAGGACGTCAGCTCCCCTATGGCTACACCTTC
>TRBJ2-3|NA|TRBV7-2|NA
CASSFSRAYTDTQYF
TGTGCCAGCAGCTTTAGTCGGGCGTACACAGATACGCAGTATTTT
>TRBJ2-7|once|TRBV11-1|NA
CASSPRQGKYEQYF
TGTGCCAGCAGCCCCCGGCAGGGGAAATACGAGCAGTACTTC
>TRBJ2-7|NA|TRBV5-1|NA
CASSFRPRADGLVYEQYF
TGCGCCAGCAGCTTTAGACCCCGGGCGGACGGTCTGGTCTACGAGCAGTACTTC
>TRBJ2-1|NA|TRBV14|NA
CASSQGTYNEQFF
TGTGCCAGCAGCCAAGGGACCTACAATGAGCAGTTCTTC
>TRBJ2-1|NA|TRBV14|TRBD2
CASSQESSGRALNEQFF
TGTGCCAGCAGCCAAGAGTCTAGCGGGAGGGCCCTTAATGAGCAGTTCTTC
>TRBJ2-1|NA|TRBV7-9|TRBD1
CASSFWGQGAMDEQFF
TGTGCCAGCAGCTTTTGGGGACAGGGTGCGATGGATGAGCAGTTCTTC
>TRBJ1-3|few|TRBV6-1|NA
CASSEGTASRAAGNTIYF
TGTGCCAGCAGTGAAGGGACGGCCAGCAGGGCGGCTGGAAACACCATATATTTT
>TRBJ2-6|NA|TRBV7-8|TRBD1
CASSLGLGQGASGANVLTF
TGTGCCAGCAGCTTAGGCCTGGGACAGGGGGCATCGGGGGCCAACGTCCTGACTTTC
>TRBJ2-2|NA|TRBV19|TRBD2
CASLWTSGSTGELFF
TGTGCCAGCCTTTGGACTAGCGGGAGCACCGGGGAGCTGTTTTTT
>TRBJ2-5|NA|TRBV5-1|TRBD2
CASSLGAAGAYQETQYF
TGCGCCAGCAGCTTGGGAGCGGCGGGAGCGTACCAAGAGACCCAGTACTTC
>TRBJ2-3|NA|TRBV2|NA
CASSDRGITDTQYF
TGTGCCAGCAGTGATCGCGGGATCACAGATACGCAGTATTTT
>TRBJ2-1|once|TRBV7-2|TRBD2
CASSLGAGSGLYNEQFF
TGTGCCAGCAGCTTAGGGGCGGGTAGCGGGCTATACAATGAGCAGTTCTTC
>TRBJ2-6|NA|TRBV5-1|NA
CASSPVLGVNVLTF
TGCGCCAGCAGCCCGGTTCTCGGGGTCAACGTCCTGACTTTC
>TRBJ2-7|NA|TRBV5-1|NA
CASGLEQGSEQYF
TGCGCCAGCGGCCTTGAACAGGGAAGCGAGCAGTACTTC
>TRBJ2-5|NA|TRBV19|NA
CASSIGRETQYF
TGTGCCAGTAGTATAGGGAGGGAGACCCAGTACTTC
>TRBJ1-1|NA|TRBV7-2|NA
CASSLEHLTTEAFF
TGTGCCAGCAGCTTAGAACACCTGACCACTGAAGCTTTCTTT
>TRBJ2-3|once|TRBV29-1|NA
CSVLWFPGQRSTDTQYF
TGCAGCGTTTTGTGGTTCCCAGGACAGAGAAGCACAGATACGCAGTATTTT
>TRBJ2-7|NA|TRBV5-4|TRBD1
CASSLGGQAYYEQYF
TGTGCCAGCAGCTTGGGGGGACAGGCCTACTACGAGCAGTACTTC
>TRBJ2-7|once|TRBV29-1|TRBD2
CSVSLAGGISYEQYF
TGCAGCGTTTCACTAGCGGGAGGAATCTCCTACGAGCAGTACTTC
>TRBJ1-1|NA|TRBV6-1|NA
CASSEPGRSLAEAFF
TGTGCCAGCAGTGAACCAGGGCGGTCTTTGGCTGAAGCTTTCTTT
>TRBJ2-2|NA|TRBV7-2|NA
CASSLDSNTGELFF
TGTGCCAGCAGCTTAGACTCTAACACCGGGGAGCTGTTTTTT
>TRBJ2-2|NA|TRBV27|TRBD2
CASSLSRREGVNTGELFF
TGTGCCAGCAGTTTATCGAGGCGGGAGGGTGTCAACACCGGGGAGCTGTTTTTT
>TRBJ1-4|NA|TRBV6-5|NA
CASSDFGGVNEKLFF
TGTGCCAGCAGTGACTTCGGCGGGGTTAATGAAAAACTGTTTTTT